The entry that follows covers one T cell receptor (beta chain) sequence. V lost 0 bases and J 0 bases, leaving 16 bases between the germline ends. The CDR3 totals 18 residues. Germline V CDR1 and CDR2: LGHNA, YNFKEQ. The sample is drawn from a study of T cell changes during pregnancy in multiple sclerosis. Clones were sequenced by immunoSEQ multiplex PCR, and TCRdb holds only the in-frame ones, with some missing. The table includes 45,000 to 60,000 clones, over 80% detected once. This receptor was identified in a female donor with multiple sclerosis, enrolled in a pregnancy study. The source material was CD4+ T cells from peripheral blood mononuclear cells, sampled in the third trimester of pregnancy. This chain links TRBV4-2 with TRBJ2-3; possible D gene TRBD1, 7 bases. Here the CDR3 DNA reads TGTGCCAGCAGCCAAGATAGAGAGACAGGGACTAGCACAGATACGCAGTATTTT. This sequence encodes CASSQDRETGTSTDTQYF.